Many counts were recorded for the clone carrying this TCR beta chain. What it binds is unknown. Via MiXCR, TCRdb re-called the 5' RACE reads, giving one row per CDR3 protein. This sample has some 80,000 distinct CDR3 sequences, with over 4.5% found just once. Time point noted: longitudinal time-point 2. This sample was taken from a study of neurological immune-mediated disorders. Whole-study results and caveats: Falling below healthy controls, multiple sclerosis showed the least TCR clonal expansion, while HTLV-1-associated myelopathy showed the most. For the multiple sclerosis repertoire cluster, an association with any clinical or MRI feature was absent.

CDR3 length equals 19 residues. V lost 6 bases to trimming and J lost 0 bases; unmatched junction nucleotides: 20. Germline V gives CDR1 DFQATT, CDR2 SNEGSKA (reference sequence). The chain links TRBV20-1 to TRBJ2-3, with 8 bases identical to TRBD2. The source is a woman between 55 and 75 years old with multiple sclerosis. The sample comprised PBMCs. In nucleotides, the CDR3 is TGCAGTGCCCGATACCCTCGGGCTAGCGGGCGCTCTAGCACAGATACGCAGTATTTT. Its translation is CSARYPRASGRSSTDTQYF.